The T cell receptor beta chain described here comes from a study of vaccination effects on CD4 cells after COVID-19 (dated by TCRdb to 2021 to 2024). At the level of the whole study: Each participant received two doses of an mRNA SARS-CoV-2 vaccine, either BNT162b2 or mRNA-1273. SARS-CoV-2 spike-specific CD4+ TCR repertoires from before and after mRNA vaccination were compared in COVID-19 convalescent patients and in infection-naive vaccine recipients. A total of ten to eleven COVID-19 convalescent patients and several SARS-CoV-2-naive healthy vaccine recipients were included in the full study. Cultures from other donors in the study were sequenced using the Oncomine TCR Beta short-read assay on an Illumina iSeq 100.

As regards this clone: The antigen it recognizes is unknown. One base away there is no much larger clone; base qualities are not given.

What the study reported, not specific to this receptor: Marked clonal contraction was observed in both infection-induced and vaccine-induced clones at late post-vaccination timepoints, consistent with waning T cell responses. Among healthy vaccine recipients, nearly all vaccine-induced clones were SARS-CoV-2 mono-reactive, and just 1 of 255 was cross-reactive with common cold coronaviruses. The study was limited by a small number of convalescent patients, and early post-infection timepoints were lacking.

The ViraFEST assay stimulated PBMC with viral peptide pools and then used TCR sequencing to identify antigen-specific CD4+ T cell clonotypes by expansion. After around 11 days of culture, CD4+ T cells were isolated with the EasySep CD4+ T cell isolation kit. The absence of prior SARS-CoV-2 infection in healthy vaccine recipients was confirmed by negative nucleocapsid antibodies before and after vaccination. Approximately 2.1 million PBMC per well were cultured in IMDM with around 5.3% human AB serum, 8.5 to 10 IU/ml IL-2 and gentamicin, plus 10 ug/ml peptides. Half of the culture medium was replaced with fresh IL-2-containing medium on days 3 and 7. Unless otherwise noted, each peptide stimulation condition was cultured in triplicate wells. PBMC were separated from whole blood using Ficoll-Paque Plus gradient centrifugation and were then either cryopreserved at -140C or used fresh. Overlapping peptide pools spanned the spike proteins of SARS-CoV-2 and the common cold coronaviruses HCoV-NL63, HCoV-OC43 and HCoV-229E. Genomic DNA was extracted from cultured CD4+ T cells with the QIAamp micro DNA kit.

CDR1 KGHSH and CDR2 LQKENI were looked up in the germline V gene. From cysteine to valine, the CDR3 is 13 amino acids long. CDR3 DNA is the only sequence kept; it has 39 bases, read in frame from the first base. The trim is 4 bases for V and 5 bases for J, with a gap of 12 bases between the germline ends. Libraries were built with the immunoSEQ multiplex PCR assay. TCR beta CDR3 sequencing was performed on DNA from the cultured, isolated CD4+ T cells. The paper's data handling went like this. Non-productive TCR sequences were removed and reads were trimmed to the CDR3 region, keeping CDR3s of at least 7 amino acids. The MANAFEST web app was used to pick out antigen-specific clonotypes by comparing their expansion in peptide wells with that in reference cultures. Positive clones required FDR<0.05 expansion versus reference and all other wells, odds ratio above 5, and frequency above 0.1% in two replicate wells. Clonotypes significantly expanded in SARS-CoV-2 spike wells and in at least one common cold coronavirus spike condition were defined as cross-reactive. CDR3 similarity was assessed by Levenshtein distance with the stringdist R package, and unrooted trees were built with ape in R 3.6.1. Drawn from immuneACCESS, this table holds only the in-frame rearrangements with V and J called that TCRdb kept. Clones are partly lost; checked studies trace under half to an unresolved V gene and leave the rest unexplained. Clonal size and the V and J genes are those of that table, whereas D and trimming came from the DNA. This sample has tens of thousands of clones in its table, and about 72% of those were observed once. The top ten clones comprise around 3% of the sample.

The V gene is TRBV18 and the J gene is TRBJ2-7; the D gene identity is not certain. Specimen: CD4+ T cells from PBMCs cultured with HCoV-NL63 spike peptides, collected before COVID-19 vaccination. What this sample's cell subset or site label stands for: HCoV-NL63 spike overlapping peptide pool stimulation. The clonotype comes from a human donor who received a COVID-19 vaccine. DNA sequence: TGTGCCAGCTCACAACAGCAAGAAGACGAGCAGTACGTC. Protein translation: CASSQQQEDEQYV.